These 7 T cell receptor beta chains came from one sample sequenced in a study of tumor-infiltrating lymphocytes in primary liver carcinoma. Priming with a constant-region primer yielded TCR beta cDNA from 400 to 500 ng total RNA. Construction of TCR beta libraries relied on three successive nested multiplex PCR rounds employing slightly modified ARM-PCR. Forward primers for TRBV1-TRBV30 and a C-beta reverse primer served the first two PCR rounds, at around 9 cycles each. TCRdb itself ran the multiplex PCR reads through MiXCR, one entry per CDR3 protein. Here the sample spans approximately 120,000 distinct CDR3 sequences, under 65% being singletons. Co-extraction of both nucleic acids (RNA and DNA) used 20-30 mg of unsorted bulk tissue. Input material: liver tumor tissue from sampling region 3. Subset denoted: tumor region T3, left-lateral pole. The origin of the receptors is a woman in her sixties with primary liver carcinoma and hepatitis B virus infection.

Notes on this clonotype: A junction boundary mismatches the germline segment, possibly from a read error. The chain has TRBV2 and TRBJ2-2, with 8 bases identical to TRBD1. CDR1 and CDR2 (germline): SNHLY, FYNNEI. The CDR3 has 14 residues. The DNA of the CDR3 is TGTACCAGCAAAGACAGGGGCGACACCGGGGAGCTGTTTTTT. This gives the protein CTSKDRGDTGELFF.

The chain uses TRBV28 and TRBJ2-7; D is uncertain. CDR1 and CDR2 (germline): MDHEN, SYDVKM. Trimming cost V 3 bases and J 7 bases, with 7 bases left between them. The CDR3 length is 11 residues. The CDR3 loop is CASSFSREQYF. In nucleotides, the CDR3 is TGTGCCAGCAGTTTCTCCAGGGAGCAGTACTTC.

The J gene is TRBJ1-2, the V gene TRBV11-2; 8 bases fit TRBD1. CDR1 is SGHAT and CDR2 is FQNNGV in the germline V gene. The V gene end was trimmed by 5 bases and the J gene end by 4 bases; junction bases not matched to a gene: 12. The CDR3 has 16 residues. CDR3 region: CASSLQGVSRIYGYTF. The CDR3 bases are TGTGCCAGCAGCCTACAGGGGGTCTCGCGGATCTATGGCTACACCTTC.

With respect to this clonotype: A much larger clone lies one base from this, so it may be a read error. The chain has TRBV30 and TRBJ2-2; TRBD2 might be the D (5 bases). CDR3 size: 14 residues. V lost 4 bases and J lost 6, with 15 bases in between. CDR1 GTSNPN and CDR2 SVGIG come from the germline V gene (reference sequence). This CDR3 is CAWTVGLTSGELFF. The DNA for the CDR3 is TGTGCCTGGACTGTAGGACTCACCTCCGGGGAGCTGTTTTTT.

The table lists this clonotype with a few counts. V usage is TRBV28 and J usage is TRBJ1-2, with D perhaps matching TRBD1 (5 bases). Trimming left V 5 bases short and J 6 bases short, with 22 bases between. From germline, CDR1 is MDHEN and CDR2 SYDVKM. CDR3 length: 16 residues. CDR3 region: CASSQATSGRRHGYTF. The CDR3 coding sequence is TGTGCCAGCAGTCAGGCGACCTCGGGGCGTAGGCATGGCTACACCTTC.

This clonotype was counted ten times or more. The chain has TRBV29-1 and TRBJ1-3; perhaps TRBD1 as D (5 bases). This CDR3 spans 14 amino acids. V was clipped by 6 bases and J by 1 base, with 13 bases between them. Germline V gene sequence: CDR1 SQVTM, CDR2 ANQGSEA. Here the CDR3 DNA reads TGCAGCGTACTGACAGTGAGATCTGGAAACACCATATATTTT. Translation gives CSVLTVRSGNTIYF.

On this clonotype: The junction departs from the called germline gene at one end, perhaps through a read error. The rearrangement uses TRBV11-2 and TRBJ2-3; 9 bases fit TRBD2. The germline CDR1 and CDR2 sequences are SGHAT and FQNNGV. The CDR3 runs 20 residues. The CDR3, as DNA: TGTACCAGCAGCTTAAGGGGCCTAGCGGGATTGAGAGACCGCACGGATACGCAGTATTTT. This encodes CTSSLRGLAGLRDRTDTQYF.